This T cell receptor (beta chain) was retrieved from a study of cytomegalovirus exposure and HLA in healthy donors (dated by TCRdb to 2016 to 2017). Broadly, across the study: The 500 to 800 repertoires of the first cohort and the approximately 130 validation repertoires were produced on the same platform, according to a later analysis. The study was designed to test whether signatures of past pathogen exposure could be identified by cataloging public T cell receptors. Besides the first cohort of approximately 710 subjects, a separate validation cohort made up of roughly 120 different subjects was used. To predict cytomegalovirus infection status, the study brought together high-throughput TCR immunosequencing, statistical association of individual TCRs with disease status, and machine learning. Broader findings and caveats from the paper: Most TCR sequences were observed very rarely across donors, whereas some public TCRs were present in many individuals. The study gave a list of 150 to 200 TCR beta chains associated with cytomegalovirus. A later analysis had no HLA typing for the validation cohort, so co-occurrence there was scored across all 110 or so repertoires. A later analysis found that TCRs clustered in the first cohort also tended to co-occur in the roughly 120 validation repertoires, with 94% of cluster scores above 0. It was suggested by the authors that the approach could potentially be generalized to other disease states and immunological phenotypes. In vitro tests confirmed that a few of the cytomegalovirus-associated TCR beta chains recognize cytomegalovirus antigens. Cytomegalovirus status was reported to be diagnosed by the classifier with high specificity and sensitivity in both the original and validation cohorts.

Donors formed part of the validation cohort, which comprised fewer than 150 subjects and was distinct from the first cohort of under 750 subjects. Of note for this clone: It has no known antigen specificity. A read error may produce the germline difference seen at one junction end.

Library preparation used the immunoSEQ multiplex PCR assay. The study's processing was this. A statistical classification framework was built for diagnosing cytomegalovirus status from the catalog of TCR beta chain sequences. TCRdb mirrors the immuneACCESS table, restricted to in-frame sequences. Some clones are absent from its copies; in checked studies, under half trace to an unresolved V gene, and the reason for the others is unknown. Clonal size and the V and J genes are those of that table, whereas D and trimming came from the DNA. This sample holds some 90,000 clones; about 96% were observed only once. Roughly 0.82% of the sample goes to the ten largest clones. Per the germline V gene (reference sequence), SSHAT is the CDR1 and FNYEAQ is the CDR2. The CDR3 runs 14 amino acids, cysteine and phenylalanine included. The DNA shown is the 42-base CDR3, in frame from base 1.

Sample: PBMCs. The TCR comes from a man younger than 35 in good health and CMV-seronegative. This receptor chain uses TRBV7-7 and TRBJ2-2; 8 nucleotides in the junction match TRBD1. This receptor has the CDR3 CASSSKQGAGELFF. The DNA sequence follows: TGTGCTAGCAGCTCCAAACAGGGGGCCGGGGAGCTGTTTTTT.